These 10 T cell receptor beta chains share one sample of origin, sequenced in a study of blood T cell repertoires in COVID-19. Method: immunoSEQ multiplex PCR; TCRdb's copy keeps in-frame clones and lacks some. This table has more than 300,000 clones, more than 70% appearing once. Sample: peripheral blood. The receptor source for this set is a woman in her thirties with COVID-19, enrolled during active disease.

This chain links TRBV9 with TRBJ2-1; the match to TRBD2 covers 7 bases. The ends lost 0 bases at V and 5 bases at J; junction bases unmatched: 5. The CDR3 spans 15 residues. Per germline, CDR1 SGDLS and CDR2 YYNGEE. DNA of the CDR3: TGTGCCAGCAGCGTAGGTGCGGGAGACCACAATGAGCAGTTCTTC. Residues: CASSVGAGDHNEQFF.

This CDR3 reads CASSAGLASYEQYF. The CDR3 DNA reads TGCGCCAGCAGCGCGGGACTAGCTTCCTACGAGCAGTACTTC. The rearrangement joins TRBV5-1 to TRBJ2-7, with 9 positions matching TRBD2. The CDR3 contains 14 residues. With 4 bases clipped from V and 1 base from J, the junction kept 3 bases outside the gene matches. CDR1 is SGHRS and CDR2 is YFSETQ in the germline V gene.

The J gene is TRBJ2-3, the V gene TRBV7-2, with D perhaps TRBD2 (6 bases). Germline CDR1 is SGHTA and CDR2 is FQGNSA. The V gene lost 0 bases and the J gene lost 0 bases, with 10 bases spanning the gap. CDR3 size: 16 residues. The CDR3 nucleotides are TGTGCCAGCAGCTTAGCGGGGACTTCTAGCACAGATACGCAGTATTTT. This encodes CASSLAGTSSTDTQYF. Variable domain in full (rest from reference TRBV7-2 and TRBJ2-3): GAGVSQSPSNKVTEKGKDVELRCDPISGHTALYWYRQSLGQGLEFLIYFQGNSAPDKSGLPSDRFSAERTGGSVSTLTIQRTQQEDSAVYLCASSLAGTSSTDTQYFGPGTRLTVL.

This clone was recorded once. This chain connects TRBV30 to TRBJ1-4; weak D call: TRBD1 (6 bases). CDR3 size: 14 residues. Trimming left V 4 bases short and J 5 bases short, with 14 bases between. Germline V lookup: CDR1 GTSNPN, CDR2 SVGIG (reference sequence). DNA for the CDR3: TGTGCCTGGACCCGCCGGGGGGCCAATGAAAAACTGTTTTTT. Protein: CAWTRRGANEKLFF.

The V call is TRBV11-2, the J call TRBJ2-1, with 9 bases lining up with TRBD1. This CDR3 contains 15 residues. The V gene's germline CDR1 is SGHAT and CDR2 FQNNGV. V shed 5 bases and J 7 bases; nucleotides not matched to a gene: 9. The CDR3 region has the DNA TGTGCCAGCAGCGTACCGGGACAGGGAGAGAATGAGCAGTTCTTC. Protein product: CASSVPGQGENEQFF. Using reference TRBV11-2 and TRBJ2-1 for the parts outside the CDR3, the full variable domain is EAGVAQSPRYKIIEKRQSVAFWCNPISGHATLYWYQQILGQGPKLLIQFQNNGVVDDSQLPKDRFSAERLKGVDSTLKIQPAKLEDSAVYLCASSVPGQGENEQFFGPGTRLTVL.

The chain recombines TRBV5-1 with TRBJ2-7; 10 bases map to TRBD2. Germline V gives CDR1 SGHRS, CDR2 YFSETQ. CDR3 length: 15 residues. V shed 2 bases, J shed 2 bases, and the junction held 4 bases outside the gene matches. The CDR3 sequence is CASSFLAGAPYEQYF. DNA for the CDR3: TGCGCCAGCAGCTTCCTAGCGGGAGCCCCCTACGAGCAGTACTTC.

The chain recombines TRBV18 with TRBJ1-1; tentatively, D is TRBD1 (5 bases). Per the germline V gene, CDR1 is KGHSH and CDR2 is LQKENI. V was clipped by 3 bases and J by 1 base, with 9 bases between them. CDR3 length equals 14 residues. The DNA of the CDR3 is TGTGCCAGCTCACCCGGACACTCGAACACTGAAGCTTTCTTT. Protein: CASSPGHSNTEAFF. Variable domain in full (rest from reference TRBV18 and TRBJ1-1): NAGVMQNPRHLVRRRGQEARLRCSPMKGHSHVYWYRQLPEEGLKFMVYLQKENIIDESGMPKERFSAEFPKEGPSILRIQQVVRGDSAAYFCASSPGHSNTEAFFGQGTRLTVV.

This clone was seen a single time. As DNA, the CDR3 is TGTGCCAGCTCACCAGACAGGGGCAGAGAGCAGTTCTTC. Translation gives CASSPDRGREQFF. The rearrangement uses TRBV18 and TRBJ2-1; 8 bases match TRBD1. This CDR3 contains 13 residues. CDR1 and CDR2 (germline): KGHSH, LQKENI. Unmatched junction bases numbered 4, after V lost 2 bases and J lost 10 bases. Together with reference TRBV18 and TRBJ2-1, the CDR3 gives the full variable domain: NAGVMQNPRHLVRRRGQEARLRCSPMKGHSHVYWYRQLPEEGLKFMVYLQKENIIDESGMPKERFSAEFPKEGPSILRIQQVVRGDSAAYFCASSPDRGREQFFGPGTRLTVL.

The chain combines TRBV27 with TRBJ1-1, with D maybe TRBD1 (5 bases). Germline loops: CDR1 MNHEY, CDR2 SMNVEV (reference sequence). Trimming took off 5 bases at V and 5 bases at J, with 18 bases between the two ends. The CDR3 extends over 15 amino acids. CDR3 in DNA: TGTGCCAGCAGTACGCGGGGGGGTGGAGGAACTGAAGCTTTCTTT. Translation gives CASSTRGGGGTEAFF.

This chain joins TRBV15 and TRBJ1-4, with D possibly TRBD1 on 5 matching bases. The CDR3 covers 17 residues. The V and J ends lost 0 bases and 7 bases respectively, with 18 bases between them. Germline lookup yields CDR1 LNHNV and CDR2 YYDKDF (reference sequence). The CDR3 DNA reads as TGTGCCACCAGCAGAGATCGGGGAGGGACGCGGAGTGAAAAACTGTTTTTT. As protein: CATSRDRGGTRSEKLFF.